The 32 T cell receptor beta chains reported below all come from one sample, sequenced in a study of blood T cell repertoires in COVID-19. The assay was immunoSEQ multiplex PCR, and TCRdb's table has in-frame clones only and misses some. The sample consists of roughly 280,000 clones, roughly 86% of them appearing once. Sequencing was done on a sample of peripheral blood. Source of these receptors: a woman aged 55-70 years with COVID-19, enrolled during active disease.

V usage is TRBV19 and J usage is TRBJ2-1; 12 bases agree with TRBD2. This CDR3 contains 15 residues. The germline V gene encodes CDR1 LNHDA and CDR2 SQIVND (reference sequence). The ends lost 6 bases at V and 9 bases at J; junction bases unmatched: 9. DNA for the CDR3: TGTGCCAGTAGCGACCTAGCGGGAGGGGGGGGTGAGCAGTTCTTC. Protein: CASSDLAGGGGEQFF.

V is TRBV12-3 or TRBV12-4 and J is TRBJ2-4; 9 nucleotides agree with TRBD2. The length of the CDR3 is 13 residues. V lost 6 bases and J lost 14; bases outside the gene matches: 11. The CDR3 loop reads CASSHSGSGTEYF. The CDR3 DNA follows: TGTGCCAGCAGCCATAGCGGGAGCGGGACAGAGTACTTC.

The chain employs TRBV28 and TRBJ1-3, with 9 bases aligning to TRBD1. The V gene end was trimmed by 7 bases and the J gene end by 4 bases; junction bases not matched to a gene: 11. The CDR3 consists of 16 residues. CDR1 and CDR2 from the germline V gene are MDHEN and SYDVKM. Here the CDR3 DNA reads TGTGCCAGCACTGCGTGGGGGACAGGGTACGGAAACACCATATATTTT. Translation gives CASTAWGTGYGNTIYF.

The chain links TRBV24-1 to TRBJ2-5; possibly TRBD2 for D (5 bases). Trimming shortened V by 3 bases and J by 1 base, and 17 bases separated the two germline ends. CDR1 is KGHDR, CDR2 SFDVKD, per germline. The CDR3 is made up of 17 amino acids. In nucleotides, the CDR3 is TGTGCCACCAGTGATGCCCGGCCAAGCGGAGTCCAAGAGACCCAGTACTTC. Its translation is CATSDARPSGVQETQYF.

The chain couples TRBV19 to TRBJ1-2; D gene uncertain. V gave up 4 bases and J gave up 5 bases, with 8 bases separating them. Germline V CDR1 and CDR2: LNHDA, SQIVND (reference sequence). The CDR3 is 12 amino acids. The CDR3 reads CASSKTEYGYTF. Here the CDR3 DNA reads TGTGCCAGTAGTAAGACGGAGTATGGCTACACCTTC.

The chain joins TRBV29-1 to TRBJ2-3; 12 bases line up with TRBD2. The CDR3 consists of 17 residues. The germline gives CDR1 SQVTM, CDR2 ANQGSEA. J was trimmed by 1 base and V by 6 bases; bases with no gene match: 11. CDR3 bases: TGCAGCGTGCCCCAGAACGGGACTAGCGGGCGCACAGATACGCAGTATTTT. Its translation is CSVPQNGTSGRTDTQYF.

The chain has TRBV3-1 (or the pseudogene TRBV3-2) and TRBJ1-2, with D possibly matching TRBD1 (5 bases). CDR1 and CDR2 from the germline V gene are LGHDT and YNNKEL (reference sequence). Trimming cost V 6 bases and J 5 bases, with 13 bases left between them. The CDR3 consists of 13 residues. The CDR3 loop is CASSHQGVYGYTF. Here the CDR3 DNA reads TGTGCCAGCAGTCATCAGGGCGTTTATGGCTACACCTTC.

The V call is TRBV24-1, the J call TRBJ1-2; 9 nucleotides line up with TRBD1. This CDR3 is 14 amino acids long. The J segment lost 7 bases and the V segment lost 4 bases, leaving 6 bases of the junction unmatched. Germline V gives CDR1 KGHDR, CDR2 SFDVKD. The DNA of the CDR3 is TGTGCCACCAGTGAACCCGACAGGGGGGCTGGCTACACCTTC. Residues: CATSEPDRGAGYTF.

This clone came up once. V and J are TRBV15 and TRBJ1-1, with D possibly TRBD1 on 5 matching bases. Germline-derived CDR1 and CDR2 are LNHNV and YYDKDF (reference sequence). This CDR3 has 13 amino acids. With 2 bases removed from V and 6 bases from J, the gap between germline ends came to 10 bases. The CDR3 coding sequence is TGTGCCACCAGCAGACAGGGCTGGGCTGAAGCTTTCTTT. This translates into CATSRQGWAEAFF. The full variable domain, rest sourced from reference TRBV15 and TRBJ1-1, is DAMVIQNPRYQVTQFGKPVTLSCSQTLNHNVMYWYQQKSSQAPKLLFHYYDKDFNNEADTPDNFQSRRPNTSFCFLDIRSPGLGDTAMYLCATSRQGWAEAFFGQGTRLTVV.

This sequence joins TRBV4-3 and TRBJ2-3; D may be TRBD2 (5 bases). The CDR3 is 13 amino acids. Looked up from germline, CDR1 is LGHNA and CDR2 is YSLEER. V lost 4 bases to trimming and J lost 4 bases, with 9 bases between them. The CDR3 bases are TGCGCCAGCAGCCGGAGGAAAGCAGATACGCAGTATTTT. This translates into CASSRRKADTQYF.

This chain uses TRBV27 with TRBJ2-1; maybe TRBD1 (5 bases). CDR3 length equals 12 residues. Germline lookup yields CDR1 MNHEY and CDR2 SMNVEV (reference sequence). The V end lost 6 bases, the J end lost 2 bases, and 5 bases lay between the germline ends. CDR3 in DNA: TGTGCCAGCAGCAGGGCCTACAATGAGCAGTTCTTC. It specifies CASSRAYNEQFF.

J is TRBJ1-5 and V is TRBV7-9; TRBD1 aligns across 9 bases. The ends lost 5 bases at V and 5 bases at J; junction bases unmatched: 13. Germline V gene sequence: CDR1 SEHNR, CDR2 FQNEAQ (reference sequence). The length of the CDR3 is 17 residues. CDR3 DNA sequence: TGTGCCAGCAGCGCCCAGCTCGGGACAGGGTATCATCAGCCCCAGCATTTT. Its translation is CASSAQLGTGYHQPQHF.

This clone was observed a single time. The chain couples TRBV7-2 to TRBJ2-1; TRBD2 might be the D (5 bases). V was cut by 1 base and J by 7 bases, with 11 bases left in between. This CDR3 contains 14 residues. Germline-derived CDR1 and CDR2 are SGHTA and FQGNSA. The CDR3 region has the DNA TGTGCCAGCAGCTTAGGGTTACGGGAAAATGAGCAGTTCTTC. It specifies CASSLGLRENEQFF. The full variable domain, completed using reference TRBV7-2 and TRBJ2-1, is GAGVSQSPSNKVTEKGKDVELRCDPISGHTALYWYRQSLGQGLEFLIYFQGNSAPDKSGLPSDRFSAERTGGSVSTLTIQRTQQEDSAVYLCASSLGLRENEQFFGPGTRLTVL.

The rearrangement uses TRBV6-1 and TRBJ1-2, with D perhaps matching TRBD1 (6 bases). The CDR3 runs 14 residues. Deletions cut 2 bases from V and 6 bases from J, with 13 bases between. Per the germline V gene, CDR1 is MNHNS and CDR2 is SASEGT. The CDR3 loop reads CASSERGGFDGYTF. CDR3 in DNA: TGTGCCAGCAGTGAAAGGGGGGGCTTTGATGGCTACACCTTC.

V is TRBV27 and J is TRBJ2-1, with D perhaps TRBD2 (5 bases). CDR1 MNHEY and CDR2 SMNVEV come from the germline V gene (reference sequence). V lost 7 bases and J 0 bases, leaving 7 bases between the germline ends. This CDR3 has 13 residues. CDR3 sequence: CASKRDSYNEQFF. The CDR3 nucleotides read TGTGCCAGCAAACGGGACTCCTACAATGAGCAGTTCTTC.

The chain uses TRBV5-1 and TRBJ1-2, with TRBD1 identical over 7 bases. V was pared by 4 bases and J by 8 bases, with 14 bases of the junction left unmatched. CDR1 and CDR2 (germline): SGHRS, YFSETQ. The CDR3 is made up of 15 amino acids. As DNA, the CDR3 is TGCGCCAGCAGCCCCCTCATCCCGACAGGGCACGGCTACACCTTC. This codes for CASSPLIPTGHGYTF.

The V call is TRBV30, the J call TRBJ2-7, with 7 bases matching TRBD2. Germline V gene data show CDR1 as GTSNPN and CDR2 as SVGIG (reference sequence). V lost 4 bases and J lost 3; bases outside the gene matches: 9. The CDR3 consists of 14 residues. The CDR3 DNA reads as TGTGCCTGGAATACGGGACTACTACTCTACGAGCAGTACTTC. This sequence encodes CAWNTGLLLYEQYF.

This chain links TRBV19 with TRBJ2-1, with D uncertain. The CDR3 length is 12 residues. The germline V gene encodes CDR1 LNHDA and CDR2 SQIVND (reference sequence). V was pared by 6 bases and J by 4 bases, with 7 bases between. In DNA, the CDR3 is TGTGCCAGTAGGTCAGTATACAATGAGCAGTTCTTC. The encoded protein is CASRSVYNEQFF. Full variable domain (remainder filled in from reference TRBV19 and TRBJ2-1): DGGITQSPKYLFRKEGQNVTLSCEQNLNHDAMYWYRQDPGQGLRLIYYSQIVNDFQKGDIAEGYSVSREKKESFPLTVTSAQKNPTAFYLCASRSVYNEQFFGPGTRLTVL.

The V call is TRBV7-9, the J call TRBJ2-7, with 8 bases fitting TRBD2. This CDR3 is 16 amino acids long. The germline CDR1 and CDR2 sequences are SEHNR and FQNEAQ (reference sequence). V was pared by 4 bases and J by 4 bases, with 12 bases of the junction left unmatched. Written as DNA, the CDR3 is TGTGCCAGCAGCTCCCTGGATAGCGGGACACCATACGAGCAGTACTTC. Protein sequence: CASSSLDSGTPYEQYF.

This chain joins TRBV7-3 and TRBJ1-2, with D perhaps matching TRBD1 (6 bases). From germline, CDR1 is SGHTA and CDR2 FQGTGA. The CDR3 loop spans 13 amino acids. Trimming took 0 bases from V and 4 from J, leaving 6 bases between them. The DNA for the CDR3 is TGTGCCAGCAGCTTAACGGGGGCCTATGGCTACACCTTC. This codes for CASSLTGAYGYTF.

The chain uses TRBV14 and TRBJ2-3, with D unresolved. Trimming removed 3 bases at V and 0 bases at J, with 7 bases between. There are 14 residues in the CDR3. CDR1 and CDR2 (germline): SGHDN, FVKESK. The CDR3, as DNA: TGTGCCAGCAGCCAGCAGACTAGCACAGATACGCAGTATTTT. As protein: CASSQQTSTDTQYF. Variable domain in full (rest from reference TRBV14 and TRBJ2-3): EAGVTQFPSHSVIEKGQTVTLRCDPISGHDNLYWYRRVMGKEIKFLLHFVKESKQDESGMPNNRFLAERTGGTYSTLKVQPAELEDSGVYFCASSQQTSTDTQYFGPGTRLTVL.

The chain is built from TRBV10-3 and TRBJ2-1, with 9 bases that match TRBD1. Per germline, CDR1 ENHRY and CDR2 SYGVKD. The V segment lost 5 bases and the J segment 10 bases; nucleotides outside the gene matches: 9. The CDR3 loop spans 14 amino acids. The CDR3, as DNA: TGTGCCATCAGTCCGACAGGGGGGGTCGGCGAGCAGTTCTTC. Protein product: CAISPTGGVGEQFF.

J is TRBJ1-1 and V is TRBV6-4, with a tentative D call TRBD1 (5 bases). The CDR3 is 16 amino acids. CDR1 and CDR2 (germline): MRHNA, SNTAGT. V was pared by 4 bases and J by 4 bases, with 19 bases between. CDR3 sequence reads: CASSAAPGGWGTEAFF. The CDR3 DNA reads as TGTGCCAGCAGTGCCGCTCCCGGGGGATGGGGCACTGAAGCTTTCTTT.

The chain carries TRBV3-1 (or the pseudogene TRBV3-2) and TRBJ1-5; unclear D gene. V was pared by 0 bases and J by 9 bases, with 9 bases between. Germline lookup yields CDR1 LGHDT and CDR2 YNNKEL (reference sequence). The CDR3 has 13 amino acids. The CDR3 is CASSQDLLRPQHF. CDR3 DNA sequence: TGTGCCAGCAGCCAAGATCTATTGCGGCCCCAGCATTTT.

This clone showed up just a few times. V and J are TRBV18 and TRBJ2-1; D might be TRBD1 (5 bases). Germline V CDR1 and CDR2: KGHSH, LQKENI. The germline V and J ends were trimmed by 3 bases and 4 bases, with 13 bases remaining between them. The CDR3 consists of 15 residues. CDR3 DNA: TGTGCCAGCTCACCTCGACAGAACCAATACAATGAGCAGTTCTTC. Translation gives CASSPRQNQYNEQFF.

The chain is built from TRBV5-5 and TRBJ1-2; D unresolved. There are 13 residues in the CDR3. Trimming shortened V by 4 bases and J by 4 bases, and 11 bases separated the two germline ends. In germline, CDR1 is SGHKS, CDR2 YYEKEE (reference sequence). CDR3 region: CASSPLTGYGYTF. CDR3 nucleotide sequence: TGTGCCAGCAGCCCTCTGACGGGCTATGGCTACACCTTC.

V usage is TRBV30 and J usage is TRBJ2-5, with 7 bases identical to TRBD1. Germline V CDR1 and CDR2: GTSNPN, SVGIG (reference sequence). This CDR3 has 13 residues. V shed 5 bases, J shed 5 bases, and the junction held 8 bases outside the gene matches. The CDR3 DNA follows: TGTGCCTGGGACCGGACAGGTTGGGAGACCCAGTACTTC. Translated, it gives CAWDRTGWETQYF.

This rearrangement joins TRBV28 to TRBJ2-1; D unresolved. Trimming removed 2 bases from V and 8 bases from J, with 13 bases in between. The germline CDR1 and CDR2 sequences are MDHEN and SYDVKM. The CDR3 consists of 14 residues. CDR3 amino acids: CASSLNGQVDEQFF. The DNA for the CDR3 is TGTGCCAGCAGTTTAAATGGTCAGGTCGATGAGCAGTTCTTC. The whole variable domain, filled in from reference TRBV28 and TRBJ2-1, reads DVKVTQSSRYLVKRTGEKVFLECVQDMDHENMFWYRQDPGLGLRLIYFSYDVKMKEKGDIPEGYSVSREKKERFSLILESASTNQTSMYLCASSLNGQVDEQFFGPGTRLTVL.

This clone is a singleton in its sample. The chain links TRBV28 to TRBJ1-1; a weak D match, TRBD1 (6 bases). V was clipped by 3 bases and J by 3 bases, with 8 bases between them. CDR3 length: 13 amino acids. From germline, CDR1 is MDHEN and CDR2 SYDVKM. CDR3 bases: TGTGCCAGCAGTTTTAGGGGGTACACTGAAGCTTTCTTT. Protein: CASSFRGYTEAFF.

The chain is built from TRBV6-1 and TRBJ1-5; D is uncertain. The V gene's germline CDR1 is MNHNS and CDR2 SASEGT. The V and J ends lost 1 base and 2 bases respectively, with 12 bases between them. The length of the CDR3 is 16 residues. CDR3 amino acids: CASSEGAGVGNQPQHF. The CDR3 DNA follows: TGTGCCAGCAGTGAAGGAGCAGGCGTGGGCAATCAGCCCCAGCATTTT.

The chain has TRBV9 and TRBJ2-1, with 9 bases fitting TRBD2. The V gene's germline CDR1 is SGDLS and CDR2 YYNGEE. This CDR3 is 20 amino acids long. V lost 0 bases, J lost 8 bases, and 21 bases stayed unmatched. CDR3 DNA sequence: TGTGCCAGCAGCGTAGATCCCTATGGAATAGCGGGAGCCCGTGGTGATGAGCAGTTCTTC. It yields the protein CASSVDPYGIAGARGDEQFF. Full variable domain (remainder filled in from reference TRBV9 and TRBJ2-1): DSGVTQTPKHLITATGQRVTLRCSPRSGDLSVYWYQQSLDQGLQFLIQYYNGEERAKGNILERFSAQQFPDLHSELNLSSLELGDSALYFCASSVDPYGIAGARGDEQFFGPGTRLTVL.

This chain joins TRBV29-1 and TRBJ2-3, with TRBD2 matching over 7 bases. There are 15 residues in the CDR3. Losses at the gene ends were 0 bases for V and 0 bases for J; bases not matched to a gene: 3. The germline V gene has CDR1 SQVTM and CDR2 ANQGSEA. CDR3 sequence: CSVEEFGGSTDTQYF. CDR3 DNA: TGCAGCGTTGAAGAATTCGGGGGGAGCACAGATACGCAGTATTTT.